This T cell receptor beta chain was identified in a study of blood T cells in healthy people across ages. The wider study: About one barcoded beta molecule per two T cells came from capture by template switching.

A sample-barcoded 5' primer and a J-beta primer mix were used in a second PCR of roughly 7 to 11 cycles. TCRdb analysed the 5' RACE reads with MiXCR anew, one entry per CDR3 protein. The sample gives over 1,300,000 distinct CDR3 sequences, around 55% of which show up once; under 8.5% is in the top ten. The CDR3 has 14 residues. General study findings and limits: Higher diversity and more naive CD4+ cells were features of long-lived donors, compared to aged donors.

Comment on this clonotype: What it binds is not known. The junction differs from germline at one of its ends, possibly a read error.

The rearrangement uses TRBV12-3 or TRBV12-4 and TRBJ2-7, with a weak D call TRBD1 (6 bases). Sample: blood. This TCR came from a man younger than 30 in good health. This CDR3 is CASTSPGDNYERYF. DNA for the CDR3: TGTGCCAGCACCAGCCCAGGGGACAACTACGAGCGGTACTTC.